Listed here are 18 T cell receptor beta chains from one sample, sequenced in a study of beta chain features in type 1 diabetes (dated by TCRdb to 2016 to 2019). Library prep was done by the immunoSEQ multiplex PCR assay. The entire amount of isolated RNA was reverse transcribed using the High Capacity cDNA Reverse Transcription Kit, so the sequenced TCRB transcripts were expressed ones. TCRdb took this table from immuneACCESS and kept in-frame rearrangements with V and J called. Such tables lack part of the clones; where checked against another copy, unresolved V genes explain under half of the gap, and the rest is unexplained. The sample contains under 500,000 clones, 30% of them found a single time. Together, the top ten hold around 0.065% of the sample. Sequences were obtained from naive CD4+ T cells from blood. Taken with the paper, the label for cell subset or site translates to: true naive CD4+ T cells. The source is a man between 18 and 35 years old in good health.

This clone was found a few times. The chain joins TRBV20-1 to TRBJ1-1; D unresolved. V was clipped by 3 bases and J by 11 bases, with 13 bases between them. This CDR3 contains 11 residues. Germline V gene lookup returns CDR1 DFQATT and CDR2 SNEGSKA (reference sequence). The CDR3 region has the DNA TGCAGTGCTAGCGGGGAAGAAGGCGCTTTCTTT. Its protein product is CSASGEEGAFF.

This clone showed up just a few times. The CDR3 DNA sequence: TGCAGCGTTGCCTCGGGTGGATGGGACGAGCAGTACTTC. This sequence encodes CSVASGGWDEQYF. The chain carries TRBV29-1 and TRBJ2-7; D gene unclear. The CDR3 has 13 amino acids. Trimming left V 4 bases short and J 5 bases short, with 15 bases between. Germline V gene lookup returns CDR1 SQVTM and CDR2 ANQGSEA.

The J gene is TRBJ1-1, the V gene TRBV6-1; D ambiguous. The CDR3 contains 12 residues. V lost 1 base, J lost 3 bases, and 3 bases lay in between. Germline assignment: CDR1 MNHNS and CDR2 SASEGT. In nucleotides, the CDR3 is TGTGCCAGCAGTGAAGGTCACACTGAAGCTTTCTTT. It encodes CASSEGHTEAFF.

V is TRBV9 and J is TRBJ2-4, with no clear D. The CDR3 is made up of 13 amino acids. From germline, CDR1 is SGDLS and CDR2 YYNGEE. V lost 0 bases and J 8 bases, leaving 9 bases between the germline ends. The chain's CDR3 is CASSVGSRDIQYF. In DNA, the CDR3 is TGTGCCAGCAGCGTAGGAAGTAGGGACATTCAGTACTTC. The whole variable domain, remainder taken from reference TRBV9 and TRBJ2-4, is DSGVTQTPKHLITATGQRVTLRCSPRSGDLSVYWYQQSLDQGLQFLIQYYNGEERAKGNILERFSAQQFPDLHSELNLSSLELGDSALYFCASSVGSRDIQYFGAGTRLSVL.

This rearrangement joins TRBV7-9 to TRBJ1-1; 7 nucleotides line up with TRBD1. Per the germline V gene, CDR1 is SEHNR and CDR2 is FQNEAQ (reference sequence). This CDR3 has 13 residues. V was clipped by 1 base and J by 11 bases; unmatched bases: 7. The CDR3 region is CASSLVYPGQAFF. CDR3 DNA sequence: TGTGCCAGCAGCTTAGTTTATCCGGGACAGGCTTTCTTT.

V gene TRBV11-2 combines with J gene TRBJ2-1; possibly TRBD1 for D (6 bases). Looked up from germline, CDR1 is SGHAT and CDR2 is FQNNGV. Trimming took 4 bases from V and 9 from J, leaving 19 bases between them. This CDR3 is built from 15 residues. The CDR3, as DNA: TGTGCCAGCAGCTCCCTAGGGGGTCCCGATGGTGAGCAGTTCTTC. This translates into CASSSLGGPDGEQFF.

The CDR3 nucleotides are TGTGCCAGCAGTCGATTGACTAGCGGGGCCTGGGAGACCCAGTACTTC. This gives the protein CASSRLTSGAWETQYF. J is TRBJ2-5 and V is TRBV27; 11 nucleotides agree with TRBD2. Germline trimming cut 5 bases from V and 5 bases from J; bases unmatched to any gene: 10. In germline, CDR1 is MNHEY, CDR2 SMNVEV (reference sequence). CDR3 length equals 16 residues.

The rearrangement links TRBV29-1 to TRBJ2-7, with a tentative D call TRBD1 (6 bases). The V gene's germline CDR1 is SQVTM and CDR2 ANQGSEA. V lost 7 bases, J lost 3 bases, and 13 bases lay in between. The CDR3 contains 12 residues. The CDR3 loop is CSGRDNNYEQYF. As DNA, the CDR3 is TGCAGCGGCCGGGACAATAACTACGAGCAGTACTTC.

The chain recombines TRBV5-4 with TRBJ1-2, with a weak D call TRBD1 (6 bases). Germline-derived CDR1 and CDR2 are SGHNT and YYREEE (reference sequence). V was trimmed by 0 bases and J by 6 bases, leaving 15 bases between them. This CDR3 comprises 15 residues. The CDR3 spells CASSLEPGTNDGYTF. CDR3 sequence (DNA): TGTGCCAGCAGCTTGGAGCCAGGGACAAACGATGGCTACACCTTC.

This clone was observed a handful of times. The chain has TRBV29-1 and TRBJ2-1; TRBD2 matches 10 bases. The CDR3 totals 12 residues. With 7 bases clipped from V and 6 bases from J, the junction kept 3 bases outside the gene matches. Looked up from germline, CDR1 is SQVTM and CDR2 is ANQGSEA. The CDR3 DNA reads as TGCAGCGCAGGACTAGCGGTCAATGAGCAGTTCTTC. Amino acids: CSAGLAVNEQFF.

The chain employs TRBV5-1 and TRBJ2-5; D remains unclear. V was pared by 0 bases and J by 1 base, with 7 bases between. The CDR3 spans 14 residues. From germline, CDR1 is SGHRS and CDR2 YFSETQ. The CDR3 is CASSLASIQETQYF. For the CDR3, the DNA is TGCGCCAGCAGCTTGGCGTCAATCCAAGAGACCCAGTACTTC.

V is TRBV2 and J is TRBJ2-7; TRBD2 agrees at 9 bases. The CDR3 spans 16 residues. V was pared by 2 bases and J by 3 bases, with 8 bases of the junction left unmatched. CDR1 is SNHLY, CDR2 FYNNEI, per germline. The CDR3 protein is CASSERLAGIRYEQYF. CDR3 in DNA: TGTGCCAGCAGTGAAAGGCTAGCGGGAATTCGCTACGAGCAGTACTTC. Full variable domain (rest looked up from reference TRBV2 and TRBJ2-7): EPEVTQTPSHQVTQMGQEVILRCVPISNHLYFYWYRQILGQKVEFLVSFYNNEISEKSEIFDDQFSVERPDGSNFTLKIRSTKLEDSAMYFCASSERLAGIRYEQYFGPGTRLTVT.

V usage is TRBV5-6 and J usage is TRBJ1-2; D remains ambiguous. CDR1 and CDR2 (germline): SGHDT, YYEEEE. Trimming stripped 4 bases from V and 8 bases from J, with 15 bases between. The CDR3 is 13 amino acids. The DNA of the CDR3 is TGTGCCAGCAGCGCTTCGGCAACAAGAGGCTACACCTTC. Its protein product is CASSASATRGYTF.

The rearrangement uses TRBV28 and TRBJ2-5, with D possibly being TRBD2 (6 bases). Trimming removed 6 bases from V and 5 bases from J, with 13 bases in between. Germline-derived CDR1 and CDR2 are MDHEN and SYDVKM. This CDR3 region has 13 residues. CDR3 sequence reads: CASRVTSKETQYF. The CDR3 DNA reads TGTGCCAGCAGGGTCACTAGCAAGGAGACCCAGTACTTC. Filled out from reference TRBV28 and TRBJ2-5, the complete variable domain reads DVKVTQSSRYLVKRTGEKVFLECVQDMDHENMFWYRQDPGLGLRLIYFSYDVKMKEKGDIPEGYSVSREKKERFSLILESASTNQTSMYLCASRVTSKETQYFGPGTRLLVL.

The chain employs TRBV29-1 and TRBJ2-7; TRBD2 agrees at 7 bases. This CDR3 contains 14 residues. V was pared by 4 bases and J by 6 bases, with 12 bases of the junction left unmatched. Germline loops: CDR1 SQVTM, CDR2 ANQGSEA. CDR3 DNA: TGCAGCGTTGGGCCCGGGGGTTGGGAGGGCGAGCAGTACTTC. Its translation is CSVGPGGWEGEQYF.

This clone was counted only a few times. The genes are TRBV30 and TRBJ2-1; 13 bases agree with TRBD2. The ends lost 5 bases at V and 4 bases at J; junction bases unmatched: 2. CDR1 is GTSNPN, CDR2 SVGIG, per germline (reference sequence). This CDR3 has 14 residues. This chain's CDR3 is CAWGTSGTYNEQFF. The CDR3 DNA reads as TGTGCCTGGGGGACTAGCGGGACGTACAATGAGCAGTTCTTC.

A few counts support this clone. CDR3 DNA sequence: TGCAGCGGTAGCGGGAGGGCCCTAGATACGCAGTATTTT. The encoded protein is CSGSGRALDTQYF. The V and J genes are TRBV29-1 and TRBJ2-3; 11 bases map to TRBD2. CDR3 size: 13 residues. V shed 7 bases, J shed 5 bases, and the junction held 5 bases outside the gene matches. Looked up from germline, CDR1 is SQVTM and CDR2 is ANQGSEA.

There are a few counts of this clone. J is TRBJ2-3 and V is TRBV4-3; tentative D call: TRBD2 (5 bases). This CDR3 is 14 amino acids long. V shed 1 base and J shed 6 bases, with 11 bases lying between them. Per germline, CDR1 LGHNA and CDR2 YSLEER. CDR3 sequence reads: CASSQGSRVDTQYF. As DNA, the CDR3 is TGCGCCAGCAGCCAAGGGTCGAGGGTTGATACGCAGTATTTT.